The 6 T cell receptor beta chains given below trace back to one sample, sequenced in a study of cytomegalovirus exposure and HLA in healthy donors. Amplification used 60 Vbeta primers and 13 Jbeta primers. Assay: immunoSEQ multiplex PCR; the TCRdb copy retains only in-frame clones and omits some. The table has approximately 280,000 clones, roughly 88% seen once. Sequencing was done on a sample of PBMCs. These receptors were obtained from a man aged 35 to 55 in good health and CMV-seropositive.

The V call is TRBV7-2, the J call TRBJ1-1; possibly TRBD1 for D (6 bases). In germline, CDR1 is SGHTA, CDR2 FQGNSA. The CDR3 has 12 amino acids. V was trimmed by 5 bases and J by 8 bases, leaving 12 bases between them. CDR3 region: CASSRDTAEAFF. DNA of the CDR3: TGTGCCAGCAGCCGGGACACGGCAGAAGCTTTCTTT.

This chain uses TRBV6-1 with TRBJ2-7; D possibly corresponds to TRBD1 (5 bases). V lost 5 bases and J lost 4, with 9 bases in between. CDR3 size: 12 residues. Germline-derived CDR1 and CDR2 are MNHNS and SASEGT. The CDR3 is CASSNTGYEQYF. DNA for the CDR3: TGTGCCAGCAGTAATACAGGTTACGAGCAGTACTTC.

This chain connects TRBV5-4 to TRBJ1-1; unclear D gene. The CDR3 contains 14 residues. Trimming removed 3 bases at V and 0 bases at J, with 9 bases between. Germline CDR1 is SGHNT and CDR2 is YYREEE (reference sequence). CDR3 sequence reads: CASSYRVMNTEAFF. The CDR3 DNA is TGTGCCAGCAGCTACCGAGTCATGAACACTGAAGCTTTCTTT.

The chain recombines TRBV19 with TRBJ1-1, with D possibly TRBD1 on 6 matching bases. Trimming took 6 bases from V and 4 from J, leaving 15 bases between them. The germline V gene has CDR1 LNHDA and CDR2 SQIVND (reference sequence). This CDR3 spans 14 amino acids. The CDR3 reads CASSWDTSATEAFF. The CDR3, as DNA: TGTGCCAGTAGCTGGGACACTTCGGCCACTGAAGCTTTCTTT.

This sequence joins TRBV29-1 and TRBJ2-3; 9 bases are shared with TRBD2. CDR1 is SQVTM and CDR2 is ANQGSEA in the germline V gene. With 6 bases clipped from V and 0 bases from J, the junction kept 4 bases outside the gene matches. CDR3 length: 14 residues. The CDR3 loop is CSVTSGVSTDTQYF. The DNA of the CDR3 is TGCAGCGTGACTAGCGGAGTTAGCACAGATACGCAGTATTTT.

This sequence joins TRBV7-2 and TRBJ2-6; D is undetermined. The V end lost 1 base, the J end lost 1 base, and 14 bases lay between the germline ends. CDR3 length: 18 residues. Germline V gene data show CDR1 as SGHTA and CDR2 as FQGNSA. The CDR3 reads CASSLVQRLNSGANVLTF. The CDR3 DNA sequence: TGTGCCAGCAGCTTAGTGCAGAGACTTAATTCTGGGGCCAACGTCCTGACTTTC.